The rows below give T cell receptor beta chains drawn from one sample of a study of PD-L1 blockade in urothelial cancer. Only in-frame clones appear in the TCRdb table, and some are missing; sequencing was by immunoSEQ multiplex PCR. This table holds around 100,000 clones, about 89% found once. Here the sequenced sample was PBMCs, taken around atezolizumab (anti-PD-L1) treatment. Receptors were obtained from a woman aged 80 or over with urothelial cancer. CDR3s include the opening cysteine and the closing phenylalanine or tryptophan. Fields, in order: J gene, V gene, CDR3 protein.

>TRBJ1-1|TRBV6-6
CASSYSGGGNTEAFF
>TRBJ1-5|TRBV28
CASSPGTGPHQPQHF
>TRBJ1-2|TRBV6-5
CASSRDSPYGYTF
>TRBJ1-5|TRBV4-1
CASSQPEGQGDNQPQHF
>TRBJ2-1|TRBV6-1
CASSEVGRASYNEQFF
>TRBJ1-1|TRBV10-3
CAISGGVNTEAFF
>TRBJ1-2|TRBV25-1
CASSDYRVGGYTF
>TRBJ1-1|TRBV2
CASRTGNTEAFF
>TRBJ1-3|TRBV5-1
CASSSEAISGNTIYF
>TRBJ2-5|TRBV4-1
CASSPPPPAETQYF
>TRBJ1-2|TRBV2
CASGGGRNYTF
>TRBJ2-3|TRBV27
CASSPGLQADTQYF
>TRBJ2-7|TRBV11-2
CASTISGGQQYF
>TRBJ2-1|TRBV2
CASSPGTSGRNEQFF
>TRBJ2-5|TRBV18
CASSPRAGEQETQYF
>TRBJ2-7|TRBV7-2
CASSLERSSGVFSYEQYF
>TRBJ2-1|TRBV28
CASCVLAGGVGQFF
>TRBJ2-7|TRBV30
CAWSPRGIEQYF
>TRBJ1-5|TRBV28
CASNLGGGNQPQHF
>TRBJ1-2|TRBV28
CASSRTGYGYTF
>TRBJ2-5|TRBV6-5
CASSPTGKNQETQYF
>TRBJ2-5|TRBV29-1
CSVEAGRRETQYF
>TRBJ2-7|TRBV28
CASSSLGKRDYEQYF
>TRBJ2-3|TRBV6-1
CASSDNRIPTDTQYF